These 28 T cell receptor beta chains came from one sample sequenced in a study of shared clonotypes between healthy human individuals. Libraries were prepared by immunoSEQ multiplex PCR; TCRdb keeps only in-frame clonotypes and omits some of them. This table has millions of clones, approximately 92% appearing once. Input material: naive CD4+ T cells sorted from blood. Indicated subset: CD45RA+ positively selected. The receptors derive from a man aged 18-30 years in good health.

The V and J genes are TRBV10-3 and TRBJ2-7; 8 bases are shared with TRBD2. This CDR3 is built from 16 residues. In germline, CDR1 is ENHRY, CDR2 SYGVKD. V lost 4 bases to trimming and J lost 3 bases; unmatched junction nucleotides: 11. CDR3 residues: CAISGTSLAASYEQYF. For the CDR3, the DNA is TGTGCCATCAGTGGGACATCACTAGCGGCGAGCTACGAGCAGTACTTC.

V usage is TRBV28 and J usage is TRBJ1-1, with D possibly matching TRBD1 (6 bases). The V end was cut by 1 base, the J end by 5 bases, with 11 bases between. Germline CDR1 reads MDHEN; CDR2 reads SYDVKM. This CDR3 comprises 14 residues. The DNA of the CDR3 is TGTGCCAGCAGTTTATTGCCAGGGGATACTGAAGCTTTCTTT. The encoded protein is CASSLLPGDTEAFF.

A single count supports this clone. V usage is TRBV5-4 and J usage is TRBJ2-3; no clear D gene. The germline V gene has CDR1 SGHNT and CDR2 YYREEE (reference sequence). The CDR3 has 14 residues. Trimming removed 4 bases from V and 2 bases from J, with 11 bases in between. The CDR3 protein is CASSNKGSTDTQYF. The CDR3 nucleotides are TGTGCCAGCAGCAACAAGGGATCCACAGATACGCAGTATTTT.

This sequence joins TRBV6-5 and TRBJ1-1; 9 bases line up with TRBD1. V shed 5 bases and J 4 bases; nucleotides not matched to a gene: 5. The CDR3 is 14 residues long. Germline V gives CDR1 MNHEY, CDR2 SVGAGI. The CDR3 DNA sequence: TGTGCCAGCAGTCCCACAGGGGGCGCCACTGAAGCTTTCTTT. Translating it yields CASSPTGGATEAFF.

V gene TRBV9 combines with J gene TRBJ1-2, with a possible D match to TRBD1 (5 bases). The CDR3 loop spans 15 amino acids. The V end lost 0 bases, the J end lost 8 bases, and 17 bases lay between the germline ends. Germline V gene data show CDR1 as SGDLS and CDR2 as YYNGEE. The CDR3 loop reads CASSVAGQGIGGYTF. CDR3 DNA: TGTGCCAGCAGCGTAGCGGGGCAGGGAATAGGAGGCTACACCTTC.

In regard to this clone: Additional DNA sequences in this sample encode the identical CDR3. The chain joins TRBV30 to TRBJ2-2; no firm D call. The CDR3 contains 13 residues. V lost 3 bases and J lost 0, with 5 bases in between. Germline assignment: CDR1 GTSNPN and CDR2 SVGIG (reference sequence). The CDR3 spells CAWSLTNTGELFF. In nucleotides, the CDR3 is TGTGCCTGGAGCCTTACGAACACCGGGGAGCTGTTTTTT.

Comments on this clone: Other DNA sequences in this specimen translate into the identical CDR3. This chain uses TRBV7-2 with TRBJ2-7; unclear D gene. V was shortened by 2 bases and J by 2 bases, with 7 bases between the two germline ends. Germline values: CDR1 SGHTA, CDR2 FQGNSA. The CDR3 extends over 13 amino acids. The CDR3 is CASSLPPPYEQYF. The CDR3 nucleotides read TGTGCCAGCAGCTTACCCCCGCCCTACGAGCAGTACTTC.

A few counts support this clone. The chain joins TRBV18 to TRBJ1-3; D is undetermined. The CDR3 is 12 amino acids. Germline V gene data show CDR1 as KGHSH and CDR2 as LQKENI. The V end was cut by 5 bases, the J end by 4 bases, with 6 bases between. CDR3 region: CASSSQGNTIYF. The CDR3 region has the DNA TGTGCCAGCTCATCACAGGGAAACACCATATATTTT.

The chain joins TRBV6-1 to TRBJ2-4; tentatively, D is TRBD1 (5 bases). V lost 3 bases and J 1 base, leaving 10 bases between the germline ends. The CDR3 length is 15 residues. Per germline, CDR1 MNHNS and CDR2 SASEGT. In DNA, the CDR3 is TGTGCCAGCAGTGAGTCAGGGTATGCCAAAAACATTCAGTACTTC. Its protein is CASSESGYAKNIQYF.

The chain joins TRBV7-8 to TRBJ2-5; D gene ambiguous. Germline CDR1 SGHVS, CDR2 FQNEAQ. V shed 1 base and J shed 1 base, with 10 bases lying between them. CDR3 length: 15 residues. The CDR3: CASSLGQTLQETQYF. CDR3 nucleotides: TGTGCCAGCAGCTTAGGCCAAACGCTCCAAGAGACCCAGTACTTC. Variable domain in full (rest from reference TRBV7-8 and TRBJ2-5): GAGVSQSPRYKVAKRGQDVALRCDPISGHVSLFWYQQALGQGPEFLTYFQNEAQLDKSGLPSDRFFAERPEGSVSTLKIQRTQQEDSAVYLCASSLGQTLQETQYFGPGTRLLVL.

This CDR3 is CASSETGSFNQPQHF. CDR3 DNA sequence: TGTGCCAGCAGTGAGACGGGATCGTTCAATCAGCCCCAGCATTTT. This chain links TRBV6-1 with TRBJ1-5, with D unclear. This CDR3 has 15 amino acids. Germline CDR1 MNHNS, CDR2 SASEGT. V lost 3 bases and J lost 3, with 12 bases in between.

The chain employs TRBV9 and TRBJ2-1; the match to TRBD2 covers 10 bases. Per germline, CDR1 SGDLS and CDR2 YYNGEE. The V gene end was trimmed by 3 bases and the J gene end by 4 bases; junction bases not matched to a gene: 4. The CDR3 is made up of 15 amino acids. CDR3 residues: CASSASGGDYNEQFF. CDR3 bases: TGTGCCAGCAGCGCTAGCGGGGGAGATTACAATGAGCAGTTCTTC.

The chain joins TRBV12-5 to TRBJ2-1, with unresolved D. Trimming shortened V by 3 bases and J by 0 bases, and 15 bases separated the two germline ends. Germline CDR1 LGHNT, CDR2 FRNRAP. The CDR3 extends over 17 amino acids. The CDR3 nucleotides read TGTGCTAGTGGTTTCCCTTCCCTACGGAGCTCCTACAATGAGCAGTTCTTC. Translation: CASGFPSLRSSYNEQFF.

This clone has just a few counts. The chain uses TRBV4-1 and TRBJ1-2; D ambiguous. This CDR3 contains 12 residues. Deletions cut 4 bases from V and 3 bases from J, with 6 bases between. CDR1 MGHRA and CDR2 YSYEKL come from the germline V gene. Here the CDR3 reads CASSPDYYGYTF. In nucleotides, the CDR3 is TGCGCCAGCAGCCCCGACTACTATGGCTACACCTTC.

The chain carries TRBV7-8 and TRBJ2-7, with 7 bases lining up with TRBD1. J was trimmed by 4 bases and V by 5 bases; bases with no gene match: 8. Germline assignment: CDR1 SGHVS and CDR2 FQNEAQ. The CDR3 is 14 residues long. CDR3 bases: TGTGCCAGCAGCCTTAACAGGGGTCAGTACGAGCAGTACTTC. Translated, it gives CASSLNRGQYEQYF.

This chain uses TRBV7-3 with TRBJ2-5, with D tentatively TRBD1 (6 bases). The CDR3 contains 13 residues. The germline V gene has CDR1 SGHTA and CDR2 FQGTGA. V was shortened by 5 bases and J by 5 bases, with 12 bases between the two germline ends. The CDR3 DNA reads TGTGCCAGCAGCCAACAGGGTGGTGAGACCCAGTACTTC. Amino acid sequence: CASSQQGGETQYF.

The V and J genes are TRBV5-1 and TRBJ1-1; D is undetermined. Trimming pared 4 bases from V and 5 bases from J, leaving 15 bases between. The germline CDR1 and CDR2 sequences are SGHRS and YFSETQ. The CDR3 consists of 14 residues. CDR3 sequence: CASSLDYWATEAFF. CDR3 sequence (DNA): TGCGCCAGCAGCCTAGACTATTGGGCGACTGAAGCTTTCTTT.

This chain connects TRBV7-8 to TRBJ2-7, with 8 bases matching TRBD1. Trimming at V came to 0 bases and at J to 2 bases, leaving 6 bases not matched to a gene. The CDR3 loop spans 16 amino acids. The germline gives CDR1 SGHVS, CDR2 FQNEAQ. The CDR3 DNA follows: TGTGCCAGCAGCTTAGCGGGGGGACAGGAGCCCTACGAGCAGTACTTC. It specifies CASSLAGGQEPYEQYF.

CDR3 sequence (DNA): TGCGCCAGCAGTCTGGACAGGGGCTACGAGCAGTACTTC. Its protein product is CASSLDRGYEQYF. The chain combines TRBV10-2 with TRBJ2-7; 9 bases fit TRBD1. The CDR3 is made up of 13 amino acids. CDR1 is WSHSY, CDR2 SAAADI, per germline. The V gene end was trimmed by 5 bases and the J gene end by 3 bases; junction bases not matched to a gene: 2.

This clone has just one count. The chain carries TRBV5-1 and TRBJ1-4; weak D call: TRBD1 (5 bases). Trimming cost V 3 bases and J 0 bases, with 12 bases left between them. CDR3 length: 16 amino acids. The germline V gene has CDR1 SGHRS and CDR2 YFSETQ. The CDR3 spells CASSSGGLATNEKLFF. CDR3 in DNA: TGCGCCAGCAGCTCGGGGGGACTCGCAACTAATGAAAAACTGTTTTTT.

The chain links TRBV5-6 to TRBJ2-7; 14 nucleotides agree with TRBD2. J gave up 2 bases and V 3 bases, and 4 bases lay outside the gene matches. This CDR3 spans 16 amino acids. Per germline, CDR1 SGHDT and CDR2 YYEEEE. The CDR3 here is CASSSGTSGRTYEQYF. The CDR3 DNA reads as TGTGCCAGCAGCTCCGGGACTAGCGGGAGAACCTACGAGCAGTACTTC. The full variable domain, rest sourced from reference TRBV5-6 and TRBJ2-7, is DAGVTQSPTHLIKTRGQQVTLRCSPKSGHDTVSWYQQALGQGPQFIFQYYEEEERQRGNFPDRFSGHQFPNYSSELNVNALLLGDSALYLCASSSGTSGRTYEQYFGPGTRLTVT.

The chain joins TRBV7-2 to TRBJ1-1, with TRBD1 identical over 9 bases. Unmatched junction bases numbered 6, after V lost 2 bases and J lost 5 bases. Per the germline V gene, CDR1 is SGHTA and CDR2 is FQGNSA. The CDR3 runs to 15 residues. The CDR3 nucleotides are TGTGCCAGCAGCTTAACAGGGGGCGCGCGGACTGAAGCTTTCTTT. Its protein is CASSLTGGARTEAFF.

As for this clone: A read error may explain this, as a much larger clone is one base away. V usage is TRBV6-5 and J usage is TRBJ1-5; D ambiguous. The CDR3 runs 13 residues. Per the germline V gene, CDR1 is MNHEY and CDR2 is SVGAGI. V was pared by 6 bases and J by 0 bases, with 6 bases between. CDR3 nucleotide sequence: TGTGCCAGCAGCTCGGATAGCAATCAGCCCCAGCATTTT. Protein: CASSSDSNQPQHF.

The chain couples TRBV7-3 to TRBJ1-2, with 9 bases fitting TRBD1. J lost 6 bases, V lost 0 bases, and 5 bases had no gene match. This CDR3 is built from 15 residues. Germline CDR1 is SGHTA and CDR2 is FQGTGA. In DNA form, the CDR3 reads TGTGCCAGCAGCTTAACCGGGACAGGGAAGAATGGCTACACCTTC. Its translation is CASSLTGTGKNGYTF. Together with reference TRBV7-3 and TRBJ1-2, the CDR3 gives the full variable domain: GAGVSQTPSNKVTEKGKYVELRCDPISGHTALYWYRQSLGQGPEFLIYFQGTGAADDSGLPNDRFFAVRPEGSVSTLKIQRTERGDSAVYLCASSLTGTGKNGYTFGSGTRLTVV.

The chain links TRBV2 to TRBJ1-4; TRBD1 matches 7 bases. This CDR3 contains 14 residues. Germline V gives CDR1 SNHLY, CDR2 FYNNEI. V lost 8 bases to trimming and J lost 7 bases; unmatched junction nucleotides: 10. CDR3 nucleotide sequence: TGTGCCAGCGCTACCGACAGGGTGGTTGAAAAACTGTTTTTT. Residues: CASATDRVVEKLFF.

The chain links TRBV18 to TRBJ2-7, with TRBD1 matching 8 bases. Germline-derived CDR1 and CDR2 are KGHSH and LQKENI. Unmatched junction bases numbered 6, after V lost 5 bases and J lost 3 bases. The CDR3 runs 14 residues. This CDR3 is CASSVDRASYEQYF. The CDR3 DNA reads TGTGCCAGCTCAGTGGACAGGGCCAGCTACGAGCAGTACTTC.

The rearrangement links TRBV27 to TRBJ2-3; 8 bases match TRBD1. The CDR3 runs to 14 residues. CDR1 is MNHEY and CDR2 is SMNVEV in the germline V gene (reference sequence). J lost 0 bases, V lost 6 bases, and 2 bases had no gene match. CDR3 in DNA: TGTGCCAGCAGGCAGGGGGCCAGCACAGATACGCAGTATTTT. This translates into CASRQGASTDTQYF.

The gene calls are TRBV2 and TRBJ2-2; D remains unclear. In germline, CDR1 is SNHLY, CDR2 FYNNEI. Between the trimmed V and J ends, which lost 1 base and 5 bases, there was a span of 5 bases. The CDR3 is 13 amino acids. The CDR3 coding sequence is TGTGCCAGCAGTGAAGAAATGACCGGGGAGCTGTTTTTT. It codes for CASSEEMTGELFF.